Listed here are 11 T cell receptor beta chains from one sample, sequenced in a study of control samples from healthy donors and cancer patients. TCRdb's copy holds only in-frame clones and misses some; the assay was immunoSEQ multiplex PCR. The sample lists some 99,000 clones, roughly 91% occurring once. Sequencing input: blood. Receptors were obtained from a woman aged 50 to 60 in good health.

A few counts support this clone. The V and J genes are TRBV18 and TRBJ1-1, with 9 bases aligning to TRBD1. V lost 1 base and J lost 1; bases outside the gene matches: 4. The CDR3 runs to 16 residues. The V gene's germline CDR1 is KGHSH and CDR2 LQKENI. The CDR3 DNA reads as TGTGCCAGCTCACCACGATCGGGACAGGGGAACACTGAAGCTTTCTTT. Translating gives CASSPRSGQGNTEAFF.

V gene TRBV11-2 combines with J gene TRBJ1-1; D is perhaps TRBD1 (5 bases). This CDR3 region has 15 residues. The V gene's germline CDR1 is SGHAT and CDR2 FQNNGV. V was shortened by 3 bases and J by 5 bases, with 16 bases between the two germline ends. This chain's CDR3 is CASSFTGGSGTEAFF. The CDR3 DNA follows: TGTGCCAGCAGCTTCACGGGGGGTTCGGGGACTGAAGCTTTCTTT.

This clone has just a few counts. The chain uses TRBV4-1 and TRBJ2-1, with 13 bases fitting TRBD2. V gave up 2 bases and J gave up 7 bases; unmatched junction bases: 5. Germline V gene sequence: CDR1 MGHRA, CDR2 YSYEKL. The CDR3 contains 16 residues. CDR3 in amino acids: CASSQSGTSGVNEQFF. The CDR3 coding sequence is TGCGCCAGCAGCCAATCCGGGACTAGCGGGGTAAATGAGCAGTTCTTC.

This chain connects TRBV27 to TRBJ2-1, with 8 bases fitting TRBD1. There are 13 residues in the CDR3. V shed 6 bases, J shed 7 bases, and the junction held 5 bases outside the gene matches. Per germline, CDR1 MNHEY and CDR2 SMNVEV (reference sequence). CDR3 loop: CASRRTGSNEQFF. The CDR3 bases are TGTGCCAGCAGACGGACAGGGTCAAATGAGCAGTTCTTC.

V and J are TRBV12-3 or TRBV12-4 and TRBJ1-2, with D hard to call. This CDR3 is built from 12 residues. Trimming cost V 3 bases and J 8 bases, with 10 bases left between them. The CDR3 region is CASSFTVSGYTF. Here the CDR3 DNA reads TGTGCCAGCAGTTTTACAGTCTCGGGCTACACCTTC.

This clone was detected only once. The V call is TRBV14, the J call TRBJ2-1, with D perhaps given as TRBD1 or TRBD2 (6 bases each). V lost 4 bases and J lost 10, with 11 bases in between. Germline loops: CDR1 SGHDN, CDR2 FVKESK. This CDR3 has 12 residues. CDR3 in amino acids: CASSRGAVEQFF. The CDR3, as DNA: TGTGCCAGCAGCCGGGGGGCTGTCGAGCAGTTCTTC. The whole variable domain, remainder taken from reference TRBV14 and TRBJ2-1, is EAGVTQFPSHSVIEKGQTVTLRCDPISGHDNLYWYRRVMGKEIKFLLHFVKESKQDESGMPNNRFLAERTGGTYSTLKVQPAELEDSGVYFCASSRGAVEQFFGPGTRLTVL.

V is TRBV5-1 and J is TRBJ2-1, with unresolved D. In germline, CDR1 is SGHRS, CDR2 YFSETQ. The V and J ends lost 1 base and 0 bases respectively, with 8 bases between them. There are 15 residues in the CDR3. In DNA form, the CDR3 reads TGCGCCAGCAGCTTGTACGGTGGCTCCTACAATGAGCAGTTCTTC. It specifies CASSLYGGSYNEQFF.

The chain has TRBV19 and TRBJ2-1, with D possibly called TRBD1 or TRBD2 (5 bases each). This CDR3 contains 17 residues. Germline V gene sequence: CDR1 LNHDA, CDR2 SQIVND (reference sequence). V was shortened by 5 bases and J by 6 bases, with 23 bases between the two germline ends. CDR3: CASSYSGTAGNLNEQFF. The CDR3 nucleotides are TGTGCCAGTAGTTACTCCGGGACGGCAGGGAACCTCAATGAGCAGTTCTTC.

This chain connects TRBV6-5 to TRBJ1-6, with a possible D match to TRBD1 (6 bases). The CDR3 extends over 15 amino acids. V was pared by 0 bases and J by 10 bases, with 13 bases between. Germline V gives CDR1 MNHEY, CDR2 SVGAGI. CDR3 sequence reads: CASSYSQGIGSPLHF. In nucleotides, the CDR3 is TGTGCCAGCAGTTACTCTCAGGGGATAGGATCACCCCTCCACTTT.

This sequence joins TRBV3-1 (or the pseudogene TRBV3-2) and TRBJ2-1, with TRBD2 identical over 13 bases. This CDR3 is 15 amino acids long. The J segment lost 15 bases and the V segment lost 6 bases, leaving 14 bases of the junction unmatched. Germline V lookup: CDR1 LGHDT, CDR2 YNNKEL (reference sequence). This CDR3 reads CASRSGLAGVQGPFF. Here the CDR3 DNA reads TGTGCCAGCAGATCAGGACTAGCGGGGGTCCAGGGGCCGTTCTTC.

This clone has more than one count but fewer than ten. This sequence joins TRBV4-1 and TRBJ1-1; D call uncertain. The CDR3 consists of 14 residues. The germline V gene encodes CDR1 MGHRA and CDR2 YSYEKL. V was trimmed by 3 bases and J by 1 base, leaving 9 bases between them. Here the CDR3 reads CASSHGETNTEAFF. The CDR3 coding sequence is TGCGCCAGCAGCCACGGAGAAACGAACACTGAAGCTTTCTTT.